This record covers a single T cell receptor beta chain. Its matching antigen is unknown. The data derive from a study of cytomegalovirus exposure and HLA in healthy donors. Study findings and constraints: Highly shared variants forming one cluster were likely a sequencing artifact. Prior analysis indicated that the majority of TCR beta V segments exhibited productivity approximately 90% or approximately 30% of the time.

It was with 60 Vbeta and 13 Jbeta primers that the PCR ran. Produced via immunoSEQ multiplex PCR; TCRdb's table is partial and in-frame only. Here the sample spans roughly 150,000 clones, 75% to 80% being singletons. The sequence was collected from a male donor in good health and CMV-seronegative. Sequenced sample: PBMCs.

Here the CDR3 reads CASSPGTWSGRVYEQFF. The CDR3 region has the DNA TGCGCCAGCAGCCCCGGCACGTGGAGCGGGAGAGTTTATGAGCAGTTCTTC. This chain connects TRBV4-1 to TRBJ2-1, with 8 bases lining up with TRBD2. The V gene's germline CDR1 is MGHRA and CDR2 YSYEKL. With V trimmed by 4 bases and J by 8 bases, 16 bases remained unmatched. The CDR3 extends over 17 amino acids.